Sequencing of this T cell receptor beta chain was carried out in a study of glioma-infiltrating T cells after dendritic cell vaccination. Study at large: Autologous tumor lysate was loaded overnight onto monocyte-derived dendritic cells grown less than 8 days with IL-4 and GM-CSF.

With respect to this clone: The antigen remains undetermined.

Study observations and caveats: Survival was not directly related to TCR clonality in these patients.

Time point described: after dendritic cell vaccination, including at tumor progression/relapse. All glioblastoma patients lacked an isocitrate dehydrogenase mutation. This CDR3 comprises 15 residues. The germline gives CDR1 KGHSH, CDR2 LQKENI. Trimming took off 4 bases at V and 4 bases at J, with 14 bases between the two ends. Primers: 60 V beta forward and 13 J beta reverse. The protocol was immunoSEQ multiplex PCR, while the TCRdb copy is restricted to in-frame clones and leaves out a portion. The table records roughly 62,000 clones, roughly 80% of them present only once. The chain is built from TRBV18 and TRBJ2-1, with D uncertain. This sequence was found in a human donor with glioblastoma. The specimen comprised blood, sampled after dendritic cell vaccination. CDR3 sequence: CASSLDMTEYNEQFF. DNA of the CDR3: TGTGCCAGCTCACTAGACATGACCGAATACAATGAGCAGTTCTTC.